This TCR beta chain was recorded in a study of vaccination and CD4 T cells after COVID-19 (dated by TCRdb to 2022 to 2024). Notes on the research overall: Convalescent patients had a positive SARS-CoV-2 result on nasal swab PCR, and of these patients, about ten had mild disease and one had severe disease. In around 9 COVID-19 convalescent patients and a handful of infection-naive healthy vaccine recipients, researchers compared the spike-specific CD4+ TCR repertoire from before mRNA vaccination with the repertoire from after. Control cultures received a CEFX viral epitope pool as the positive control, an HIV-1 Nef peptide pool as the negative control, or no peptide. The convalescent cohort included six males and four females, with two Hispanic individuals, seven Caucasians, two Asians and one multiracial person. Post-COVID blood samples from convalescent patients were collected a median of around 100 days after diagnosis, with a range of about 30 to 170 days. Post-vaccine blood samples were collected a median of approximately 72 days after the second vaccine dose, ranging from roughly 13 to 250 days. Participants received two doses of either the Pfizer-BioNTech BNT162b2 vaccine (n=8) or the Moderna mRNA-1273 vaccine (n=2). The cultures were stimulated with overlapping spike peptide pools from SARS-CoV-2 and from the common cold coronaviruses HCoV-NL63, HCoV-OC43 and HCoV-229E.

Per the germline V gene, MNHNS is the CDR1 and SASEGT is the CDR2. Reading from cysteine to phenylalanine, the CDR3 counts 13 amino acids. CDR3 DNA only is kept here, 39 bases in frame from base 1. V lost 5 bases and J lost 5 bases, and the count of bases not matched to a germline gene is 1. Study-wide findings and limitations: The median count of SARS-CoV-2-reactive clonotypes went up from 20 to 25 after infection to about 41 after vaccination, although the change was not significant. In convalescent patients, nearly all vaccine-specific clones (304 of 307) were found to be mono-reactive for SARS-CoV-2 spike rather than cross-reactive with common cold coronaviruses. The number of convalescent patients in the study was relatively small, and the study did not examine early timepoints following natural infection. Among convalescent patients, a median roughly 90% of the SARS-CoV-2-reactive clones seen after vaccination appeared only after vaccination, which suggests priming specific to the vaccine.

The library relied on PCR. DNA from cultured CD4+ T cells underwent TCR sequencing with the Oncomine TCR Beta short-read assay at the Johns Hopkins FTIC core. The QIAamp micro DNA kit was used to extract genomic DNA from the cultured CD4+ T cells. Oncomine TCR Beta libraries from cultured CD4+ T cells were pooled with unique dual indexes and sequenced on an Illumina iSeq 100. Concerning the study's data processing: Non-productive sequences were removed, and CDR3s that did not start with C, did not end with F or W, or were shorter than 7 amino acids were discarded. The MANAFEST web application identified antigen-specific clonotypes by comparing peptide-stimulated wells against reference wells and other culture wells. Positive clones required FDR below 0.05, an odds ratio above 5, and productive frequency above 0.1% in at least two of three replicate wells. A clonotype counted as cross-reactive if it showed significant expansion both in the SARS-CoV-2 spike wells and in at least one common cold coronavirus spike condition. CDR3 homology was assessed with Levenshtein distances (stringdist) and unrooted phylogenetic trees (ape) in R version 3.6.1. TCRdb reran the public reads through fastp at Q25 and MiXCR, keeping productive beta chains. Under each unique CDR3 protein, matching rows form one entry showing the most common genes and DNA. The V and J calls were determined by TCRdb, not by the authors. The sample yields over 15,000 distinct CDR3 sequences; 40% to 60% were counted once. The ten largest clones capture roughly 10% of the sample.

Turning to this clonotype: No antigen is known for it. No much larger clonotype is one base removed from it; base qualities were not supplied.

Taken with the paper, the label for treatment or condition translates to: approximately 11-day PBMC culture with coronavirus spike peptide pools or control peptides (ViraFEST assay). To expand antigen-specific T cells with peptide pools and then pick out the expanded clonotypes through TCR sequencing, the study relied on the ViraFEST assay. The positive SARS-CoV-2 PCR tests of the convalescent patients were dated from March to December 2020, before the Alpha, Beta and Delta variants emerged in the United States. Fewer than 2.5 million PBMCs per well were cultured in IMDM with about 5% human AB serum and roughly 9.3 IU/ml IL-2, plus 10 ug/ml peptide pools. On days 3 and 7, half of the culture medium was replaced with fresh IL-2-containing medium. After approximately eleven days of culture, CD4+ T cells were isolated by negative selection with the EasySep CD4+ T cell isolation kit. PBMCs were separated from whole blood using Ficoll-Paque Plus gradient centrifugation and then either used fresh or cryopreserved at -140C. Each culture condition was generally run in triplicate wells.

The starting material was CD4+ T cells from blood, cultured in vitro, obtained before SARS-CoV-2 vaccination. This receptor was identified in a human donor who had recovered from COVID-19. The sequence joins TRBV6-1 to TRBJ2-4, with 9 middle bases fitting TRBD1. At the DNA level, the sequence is TGTGCCAGCAGTCGACAGGGGGAAAACATTCAGTACTTC. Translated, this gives CASSRQGENIQYF.